Below, 10 T cell receptor beta chains from the same sample are listed, as sequenced in a study of cytomegalovirus exposure and HLA in healthy donors. 13 Jbeta primers and 60 Vbeta primers were used for the PCR. Clones were sequenced by immunoSEQ multiplex PCR, and TCRdb holds only the in-frame ones, with some missing. The data show over 100,000 clones, roughly 69% seen once. Sequences were obtained from PBMCs. The origin of the receptors is a woman aged 30 to 39 in good health and CMV-seronegative.

The chain recombines TRBV6-5 with TRBJ2-7, with a weak D call TRBD2 (5 bases). CDR1 and CDR2 (germline): MNHEY, SVGAGI. The length of the CDR3 is 13 residues. Trimming shortened V by 3 bases and J by 6 bases, and 12 bases separated the two germline ends. Here the CDR3 reads CASSYFGSGEQYF. The CDR3 DNA follows: TGTGCCAGCAGTTATTTCGGCAGCGGCGAGCAGTACTTC.

J is TRBJ2-2 and V is TRBV18; TRBD1 agrees at 7 bases. Germline lookup yields CDR1 KGHSH and CDR2 LQKENI. The V and J ends lost 0 bases and 4 bases, in that order; junction bases with no gene match: 2. This CDR3 is built from 15 residues. The CDR3 bases are TGTGCCAGCTCACCACCGGGACAGAGCACCGGGGAGCTGTTTTTT. Its translation is CASSPPGQSTGELFF.

This chain connects TRBV5-1 to TRBJ2-7, with D unclear. Germline CDR1 and CDR2: SGHRS and YFSETQ. The germline V and J ends were trimmed by 1 base and 5 bases, with 13 bases remaining between them. This CDR3 is built from 14 residues. The DNA for the CDR3 is TGCGCCAGCAGCTTGAACGGTATGATCAACGAGCAGTACTTC. Encoded protein: CASSLNGMINEQYF.

This clone was observed once. The V call is TRBV29-1, the J call TRBJ1-4; D unresolved. This CDR3 comprises 13 residues. The V end lost 4 bases, the J end lost 0 bases, and 6 bases lay between the germline ends. The germline gives CDR1 SQVTM, CDR2 ANQGSEA. The CDR3 reads CSVVTATNEKLFF. In DNA form, the CDR3 reads TGCAGCGTTGTAACTGCAACTAATGAAAAACTGTTTTTT.

This chain uses TRBV5-3 with TRBJ2-7, with 11 bases lining up with TRBD1. TRBV5-3 is marked as an open reading frame, function uncertain. Trimming removed 3 bases from V and 2 bases from J; junction bases left unmatched: 7. CDR3 length equals 16 residues. CDR3 loop: CARSSGQGAQPYEQYF. The CDR3 DNA reads as TGTGCCAGAAGCTCTGGACAGGGGGCGCAGCCCTACGAGCAGTACTTC.

The chain links TRBV11-2 to TRBJ2-5; possibly TRBD1 for D (6 bases). Germline V gene lookup returns CDR1 SGHAT and CDR2 FQNNGV. This CDR3 has 16 residues. Deletions cut 3 bases from V and 5 bases from J, with 19 bases between. CDR3 sequence (DNA): TGTGCCAGCAGCTTTCGAGTGGGACACCGCCGGGAGACCCAGTACTTC. Protein product: CASSFRVGHRRETQYF.

CDR3 in DNA: TGTGCCACCAGCAGAGACAGGGGAGGGGCTGAAGCTTTCTTT. Its translation is CATSRDRGGAEAFF. The rearrangement links TRBV15 to TRBJ1-1; TRBD1 might be the D (6 bases). This CDR3 has 14 residues. V was cut by 0 bases and J by 6 bases, with 11 bases left in between. Germline assignment: CDR1 LNHNV and CDR2 YYDKDF (reference sequence).

The chain recombines TRBV29-1 with TRBJ2-1; 12 nucleotides agree with TRBD2. There are 17 residues in the CDR3. Germline V gives CDR1 SQVTM, CDR2 ANQGSEA. V dropped 4 bases and J dropped 0; count of bases not matched to a gene: 7. Here the CDR3 reads CSVAGLAGRSSYNEQFF. The CDR3 coding sequence is TGCAGCGTTGCGGGACTAGCGGGTAGGAGCTCCTACAATGAGCAGTTCTTC.

This chain connects TRBV9 to TRBJ2-7; D not certain. The germline V gene encodes CDR1 SGDLS and CDR2 YYNGEE. Trimming cost V 0 bases and J 1 base, with 8 bases left between them. There are 14 residues in the CDR3. The CDR3, as DNA: TGTGCCAGCAGCGTAGCTTACGGTTCCTACGAGCAGTACTTC. This sequence encodes CASSVAYGSYEQYF.

V and J are TRBV4-2 and TRBJ2-7; 7 bases map to TRBD1. Per the germline V gene, CDR1 is LGHNA and CDR2 is YNFKEQ. The CDR3 length is 15 residues. J lost 3 bases, V lost 0 bases, and 5 bases had no gene match. The CDR3 nucleotides read TGTGCCAGCAGCCAAGATCTGACAGGGTACTACGAGCAGTACTTC. Its translation is CASSQDLTGYYEQYF.